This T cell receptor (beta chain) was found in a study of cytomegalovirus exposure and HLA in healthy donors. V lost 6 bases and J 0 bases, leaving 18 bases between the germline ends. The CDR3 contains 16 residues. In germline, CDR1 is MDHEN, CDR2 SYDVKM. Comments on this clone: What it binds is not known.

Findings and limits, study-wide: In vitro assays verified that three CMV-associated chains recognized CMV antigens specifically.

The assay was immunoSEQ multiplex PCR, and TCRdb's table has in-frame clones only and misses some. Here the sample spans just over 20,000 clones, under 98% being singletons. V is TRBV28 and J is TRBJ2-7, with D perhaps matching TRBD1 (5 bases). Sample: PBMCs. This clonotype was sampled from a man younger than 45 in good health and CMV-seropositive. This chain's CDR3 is CASSSPGVTASYEQYF. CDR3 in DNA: TGTGCCAGCAGCTCGCCGGGCGTGACAGCCTCCTACGAGCAGTACTTC. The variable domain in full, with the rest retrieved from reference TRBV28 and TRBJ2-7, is DVKVTQSSRYLVKRTGEKVFLECVQDMDHENMFWYRQDPGLGLRLIYFSYDVKMKEKGDIPEGYSVSREKKERFSLILESASTNQTSMYLCASSSPGVTASYEQYFGPGTRLTVT.